This passage covers 26 T cell receptor beta chains from one sample sequenced in a study of shared clonotypes between healthy human individuals. The repertoire was sequenced with immunoSEQ multiplex PCR; TCRdb's copy has only in-frame clones and lacks some. The data show more than 2 million clones, with approximately 95% seen just once and about 0.13% held by the top ten. Sequencing was performed on naive CD4+ T cells sorted from blood. The subset is: CD45RA+ positively selected. These receptors all come from a young man in good health.

This chain joins TRBV2 and TRBJ2-1; D unresolved. Looked up from germline, CDR1 is SNHLY and CDR2 is FYNNEI. CDR3 size: 14 residues. V lost 6 bases to trimming and J lost 5 bases, with 14 bases between them. The CDR3 coding sequence is TGTGCCAGCAGCAATCCCCTCACAGACAATGAGCAGTTCTTC. Translation gives CASSNPLTDNEQFF.

V is TRBV19 and J is TRBJ1-2, with D hard to call. The germline V and J ends were trimmed by 5 bases and 4 bases, with 14 bases remaining between them. The germline CDR1 and CDR2 sequences are LNHDA and SQIVND (reference sequence). CDR3 length: 14 amino acids. The chain's CDR3 is CASSGYSGGYGYTF. The CDR3 bases are TGTGCCAGTAGTGGGTACTCAGGCGGCTATGGCTACACCTTC.

CDR3 sequence reads: CASSISSAGSSYEQYF. The CDR3 DNA reads as TGTGCCAGTAGTATTTCTAGCGCCGGCAGCTCCTACGAGCAGTACTTC. The J gene is TRBJ2-7, the V gene TRBV19; D might be TRBD2 (6 bases). The germline V gene encodes CDR1 LNHDA and CDR2 SQIVND (reference sequence). This CDR3 contains 16 residues. V shed 3 bases and J shed 0 bases, with 15 bases lying between them.

The V and J genes are TRBV6-6 and TRBJ2-3; 7 positions match TRBD2. This CDR3 spans 15 amino acids. The V gene's germline CDR1 is MNHNY and CDR2 SVGAGI (reference sequence). The J segment lost 4 bases and the V segment lost 7 bases, leaving 11 bases of the junction unmatched. CDR3 sequence: CASTRASGDPDTQYF. The CDR3 bases are TGTGCCAGCACCAGAGCTAGCGGAGACCCAGATACGCAGTATTTT.

This rearrangement joins TRBV2 to TRBJ1-5; D not resolved. CDR3 size: 13 residues. V lost 6 bases and J lost 5, with 11 bases in between. Germline V gene sequence: CDR1 SNHLY, CDR2 FYNNEI. The CDR3 is CASRDETDQPQHF. CDR3 in DNA: TGTGCCAGCAGAGACGAAACAGATCAGCCCCAGCATTTT.

This sequence joins TRBV19 and TRBJ2-5; D is unclear. The CDR3 consists of 17 residues. Germline V gene sequence: CDR1 LNHDA, CDR2 SQIVND (reference sequence). The V and J ends lost 7 bases and 2 bases respectively, with 23 bases between them. The CDR3 region is CASTPGRSTAGQETQYF. CDR3 DNA sequence: TGTGCCAGTACCCCAGGTCGGTCGACGGCAGGACAAGAGACCCAGTACTTC.

The chain links TRBV9 to TRBJ1-2; D not certain. The CDR3 has 15 amino acids. CDR1 and CDR2 (germline): SGDLS, YYNGEE. Between the trimmed V and J ends, which lost 0 bases and 8 bases, there was a span of 17 bases. The CDR3 DNA sequence: TGTGCCAGCAGCGTAGGAGCACTTAAAGACAAAGGCTACACCTTC. It translates to CASSVGALKDKGYTF.

A remark on this clone: The same CDR3 also results from other DNA sequences found in this sample. The chain joins TRBV5-1 to TRBJ2-2, with 10 bases matching TRBD2. Germline V lookup: CDR1 SGHRS, CDR2 YFSETQ. J gave up 1 base and V 4 bases, and 1 base lay outside the gene matches. This CDR3 contains 15 residues. The chain's CDR3 is CASSPSGGNTGELFF. The CDR3 DNA is TGCGCCAGCAGCCCTAGCGGGGGGAACACCGGGGAGCTGTTTTTT. The full variable domain, with the rest looked up from reference TRBV5-1 and TRBJ2-2, is KAGVTQTPRYLIKTRGQQVTLSCSPISGHRSVSWYQQTPGQGLQFLFEYFSETQRNKGNFPGRFSGRQFSNSRSEMNVSTLELGDSALYLCASSPSGGNTGELFFGEGSRLTVL.

The chain recombines TRBV28 with TRBJ2-3; TRBD2 might be the D (6 bases). The CDR3 totals 15 residues. The V gene lost 7 bases and the J gene lost 2 bases, with 16 bases spanning the gap. The germline gives CDR1 MDHEN, CDR2 SYDVKM. The CDR3 nucleotides read TGTGCCAGCACCCCCCCGGGGAGGAACACAGATACGCAGTATTTT. Translating it yields CASTPPGRNTDTQYF.

The J gene is TRBJ2-5, the V gene TRBV29-1; 7 bases agree with TRBD1. The J segment lost 1 base and the V segment lost 3 bases, leaving 14 bases of the junction unmatched. This CDR3 is built from 17 residues. Germline CDR1 reads SQVTM; CDR2 reads ANQGSEA. CDR3 nucleotide sequence: TGCAGCGTTGATTTCCTTGCGACAGGGTCGGGCCAAGAGACCCAGTACTTC. Residues: CSVDFLATGSGQETQYF.

This clone was detected once. This chain uses TRBV5-1 with TRBJ1-1; D may be TRBD1 (6 bases). V gave up 5 bases and J gave up 2 bases, with 13 bases separating them. Germline assignment: CDR1 SGHRS and CDR2 YFSETQ. This CDR3 spans 14 amino acids. The CDR3 DNA follows: TGCGCCAGCAGGGCGGACAGCCTAAACACTGAAGCTTTCTTT. Protein sequence: CASRADSLNTEAFF.

This chain's CDR3 is CASSLAPAGEGTQYF. DNA of the CDR3: TGCGCCAGCAGCTTGGCCCCAGCGGGGGAGGGTACGCAGTATTTT. This chain joins TRBV5-1 and TRBJ2-3; TRBD2 matches 8 bases. Germline assignment: CDR1 SGHRS and CDR2 YFSETQ. This CDR3 has 15 residues. V gave up 0 bases and J gave up 8 bases; unmatched junction bases: 8.

This clone was observed a single time. The chain combines TRBV2 with TRBJ2-7; the D is unclear. Trimming shortened V by 2 bases and J by 6 bases, and 14 bases separated the two germline ends. Germline V lookup: CDR1 SNHLY, CDR2 FYNNEI. This CDR3 has 14 residues. The CDR3 DNA follows: TGTGCCAGCAGTGAATTAGGTGCCGGAACCGAGCAGTACTTC. It yields the protein CASSELGAGTEQYF.

This clone is a singleton in its sample. The chain joins TRBV4-1 to TRBJ1-3; tentative D call: TRBD1 (6 bases). Trimming pared 0 bases from V and 4 bases from J, leaving 19 bases between. CDR1 is MGHRA and CDR2 is YSYEKL in the germline V gene. The length of the CDR3 is 18 residues. The CDR3 region is CASSQEGGTTGLGNTIYF. Here the CDR3 DNA reads TGCGCCAGCAGCCAAGAAGGGGGGACCACCGGCCTCGGAAACACCATATATTTT.

The DNA for the CDR3 is TGTGCCAGCAAATCCCAGGGGGATAATTCACCCCTCCACTTT. It is translated as CASKSQGDNSPLHF. The V call is TRBV11-2, the J call TRBJ1-6, with 7 nucleotides matching TRBD1. The V gene end was trimmed by 7 bases and the J gene end by 5 bases; junction bases not matched to a gene: 5. Per germline, CDR1 SGHAT and CDR2 FQNNGV. The CDR3 loop spans 14 amino acids.

On this clone itself: This same CDR3 is encoded by further DNA sequences in the sample. The gene calls are TRBV5-1 and TRBJ1-3; a possible D gene is TRBD1 (5 bases). This CDR3 spans 14 amino acids. V dropped 4 bases and J dropped 0 bases, with 8 bases sitting between them. CDR1 and CDR2 (germline): SGHRS, YFSETQ. The CDR3 is CASSLDNSGNTIYF. For the CDR3, the DNA is TGCGCCAGCAGCCTGGACAACTCTGGAAACACCATATATTTT.

This clone was seen a single time. The chain links TRBV2 to TRBJ2-2; possibly TRBD2 for D (5 bases). CDR1 and CDR2 from the germline V gene are SNHLY and FYNNEI. V shed 5 bases and J shed 1 base, with 11 bases lying between them. The length of the CDR3 is 15 residues. The chain's CDR3 is CASSQRALNTGELFF. The CDR3 DNA reads as TGTGCCAGCAGTCAGAGGGCCTTGAACACCGGGGAGCTGTTTTTT.

The chain is built from TRBV4-1 and TRBJ2-3; D is unclear. V gave up 3 bases and J gave up 6 bases, with 7 bases separating them. This CDR3 has 12 amino acids. CDR1 is MGHRA and CDR2 is YSYEKL in the germline V gene. The CDR3 DNA is TGCGCCAGCAGCCAGCTAGTGGATACGCAGTATTTT. Translated: CASSQLVDTQYF.

V and J are TRBV7-2 and TRBJ2-7, with D tentatively TRBD1 (6 bases). Germline CDR1 SGHTA, CDR2 FQGNSA. Trimming pared 5 bases from V and 5 bases from J, leaving 19 bases between. This CDR3 contains 15 residues. CDR3 nucleotide sequence: TGTGCCAGCAGCCCAGGGGCAGGGCGGATCCACGAGCAGTACTTC. This translates into CASSPGAGRIHEQYF.

This clone was seen a single time. The chain employs TRBV2 and TRBJ2-1, with 7 nucleotides matching TRBD2. The germline gives CDR1 SNHLY, CDR2 FYNNEI. V was clipped by 7 bases and J by 6 bases; unmatched bases: 6. The CDR3 spans 13 residues. The CDR3, as DNA: TGTGCCAGCAATCTCGGACTAGGCAATGAGCAGTTCTTC. Its protein product is CASNLGLGNEQFF.

In regard to this clone: Other DNA sequences in the same sample also yield this CDR3. The chain recombines TRBV7-9 with TRBJ2-7, with D perhaps matching TRBD1 (5 bases). This CDR3 is built from 14 residues. Deletions cut 2 bases from V and 5 bases from J, with 13 bases between. CDR1 SEHNR and CDR2 FQNEAQ come from the germline V gene (reference sequence). CDR3 region: CASSLSQGSHEQYF. The CDR3 DNA follows: TGTGCCAGCAGCTTAAGTCAGGGATCCCACGAGCAGTACTTC.

The gene calls are TRBV5-6 and TRBJ2-3, with TRBD2 identical over 9 bases. Trimming at V came to 0 bases and at J to 6 bases, leaving 8 bases not matched to a gene. Per germline, CDR1 SGHDT and CDR2 YYEEEE. The CDR3 has 16 amino acids. Here the CDR3 reads CASSLELAGGGDTQYF. The CDR3 DNA is TGTGCCAGCAGCTTGGAACTAGCGGGTGGGGGCGATACGCAGTATTTT.

This clone was recorded only once. V and J are TRBV10-2 and TRBJ2-7; D is uncertain. V lost 10 bases, J lost 1 base, and 8 bases lay in between. The CDR3 totals 11 residues. The germline gives CDR1 WSHSY, CDR2 SAAADI. The CDR3 DNA reads TGCGCCACTCGGGCATCCTACGAGCAGTACTTC. Translation: CATRASYEQYF.

The chain combines TRBV5-4 with TRBJ2-5; D remains unclear. This CDR3 is 14 amino acids long. The V end was cut by 6 bases, the J end by 3 bases, with 15 bases between. CDR1 is SGHNT and CDR2 is YYREEE in the germline V gene (reference sequence). The CDR3 loop is CASTVGGVEETQYF. The CDR3 nucleotides are TGTGCCAGCACTGTCGGCGGAGTAGAAGAGACCCAGTACTTC. The complete variable domain, with remaining parts taken from reference TRBV5-4 and TRBJ2-5, reads ETGVTQSPTHLIKTRGQQVTLRCSSQSGHNTVSWYQQALGQGPQFIFQYYREEENGRGNFPPRFSGLQFPNYSSELNVNALELDDSALYLCASTVGGVEETQYFGPGTRLLVL.

Worth noting for this clone: Other DNA sequences in the same sample also yield this CDR3. The chain is built from TRBV18 and TRBJ2-7; tentatively, D is TRBD1 (6 bases). The CDR3 covers 14 residues. V lost 3 bases, J lost 2 bases, and 11 bases lay in between. The germline CDR1 and CDR2 sequences are KGHSH and LQKENI. The DNA for the CDR3 is TGTGCCAGCTCACCGGTGACAGGAACCTACGAGCAGTACTTC. Encoded protein: CASSPVTGTYEQYF.

This sequence joins TRBV9 and TRBJ2-6; TRBD2 agrees at 7 bases. CDR1 and CDR2 (germline): SGDLS, YYNGEE. The CDR3 extends over 16 amino acids. Trimming removed 4 bases from V and 2 bases from J; junction bases left unmatched: 6. CDR3 region: CASSISGRTGANVLTF. In DNA form, the CDR3 reads TGTGCCAGCAGCATTAGCGGGCGAACTGGGGCCAACGTCCTGACTTTC.